Here is one TCR beta chain with its context. A read error may produce the germline difference seen at one junction end. This entry comes from a study of blood T cell repertoires in COVID-19. Libraries were prepared by immunoSEQ multiplex PCR; TCRdb keeps only in-frame clonotypes and omits some of them. This table has about 220,000 clones, about four fifths appearing once. The TCR sequence derives from an elderly woman with acute or convalescent COVID-19. Sequenced sample: peripheral blood.

This CDR3 is CATSDNGRGAPGLFSSNEQFF. The CDR3 coding sequence is TGTGCCACCAGTGACAACGGGCGGGGGGCGCCGGGTTTGTTCTCCTCCAATGAGCAGTTCTTC. The chain has TRBV24-1 and TRBJ2-1; 8 bases are shared with TRBD2. This CDR3 is built from 21 residues. Germline values: CDR1 KGHDR, CDR2 SFDVKD.